This is a list of T cell receptor beta chains from one sample in a study of blood T cells in healthy people across ages. TCRdb redid the calling of the 5' RACE reads with MiXCR, one entry per CDR3 protein. This repertoire shows approximately 800,000 distinct CDR3 sequences, more than 50% found once; its top ten account for 20% to 30%. Material for sequencing was blood. All receptors derive from a man in his forties in good health. CDR3s include the opening cysteine and the closing phenylalanine or tryptophan. D genes are given only for firm matches. Expanded clones get a size class; other rows say once, few or many, or leave the size out.

NA,NA,TRBV20-1,TRBJ2-1,TGCAGTGCTAGAGAATTGGTCAGCTCCTACAATGAGCAGTTCTTC,CSARELVSSYNEQFF
NA,NA,TRBV21-1,TRBJ1-5,TGTGCCAGCAGCAATTTTCGTGGCAGGGGCAATCAGCCCCAGCATTTT,CASSNFRGRGNQPQHF
NA,NA,TRBV4-3,TRBJ2-3,TGCGCCAGCAGCCAAGGGACGGCAGGGCTCACAGATACGCAGTATTTT,CASSQGTAGLTDTQYF
TRBD1,NA,TRBV29-1,TRBJ1-6,TGCAGCGTTCGGACAGGAGCGGATAATTCACCCCTCCACTTT,CSVRTGADNSPLHF
NA,NA,TRBV6-5,TRBJ1-6,TGTGCCAGCAGTTACTATGGGCGGGGGACCAATTCACCCCTCCACTTT,CASSYYGRGTNSPLHF
TRBD1,NA,TRBV6-2/TRBV6-3,TRBJ1-2,TGTGCCAGCAGTTACTCTGCAGGGGGCATCTATGGCTACACCTTC,CASSYSAGGIYGYTF
TRBD2,NA,TRBV10-3,TRBJ2-5,TGTGCCATCAGTGAAGCCGGGACTAGCGGGATTGGGGGCAATGAGCAGTACTTC,CAISEAGTSGIGGNEQYF
TRBD1,NA,TRBV6-4,TRBJ2-1,TGTGCCAGCAGTGACACCGGGACAGGGTCGGATGAGCAGTTCTTC,CASSDTGTGSDEQFF
NA,NA,TRBV4-3,TRBJ2-7,TGCGCCAGCAGCCAGGGCAGGGGTTCCTCCTACGAGCAGTACTTC,CASSQGRGSSYEQYF
NA,NA,TRBV28,TRBJ2-7,TGTGCCAGCAGAGAGACAGGAGGAGGTAGGGCCCAGTACTTC,CASRETGGGRAQYF
TRBD1,few,TRBV6-1,TRBJ2-5,TGTGCCAGCCGAGACTGGCTACAGGGGGAGACCCAGTACTTC,CASRDWLQGETQYF
TRBD2,NA,TRBV13,TRBJ2-1,TGTGCCAGCAGCTTATGGTCGGGGGACTACTCCTACAATGAGCAGTTCTTC,CASSLWSGDYSYNEQFF
NA,NA,TRBV4-1,TRBJ2-1,TGCGCCAGCACCACAACGACAAGTTCCTACAATGAGCAGTTCTTC,CASTTTTSSYNEQFF
NA,once,TRBV6-1,TRBJ1-4,TGTGCCAGCAAAGTTGGAGGGACGAATGAAAAACTGTTTTTT,CASKVGGTNEKLFF
NA,many,TRBV4-1,TRBJ2-7,TGCGCCAGCAGCCAAGGGCTGGGATACGAGCAGTACTTC,CASSQGLGYEQYF
NA,NA,TRBV11-2,TRBJ2-7,TGTGCCAGCAGCCCAATACCAGGGGTACTCGAGCAGTACTTC,CASSPIPGVLEQYF
TRBD1,NA,TRBV6-6,TRBJ1-1,TGTGCCAGCAGTTACTTCCGGGACAGGTCGCCGAACACTGAAGCTTTCTTT,CASSYFRDRSPNTEAFF
NA,NA,TRBV25-1,TRBJ2-2,TGTGCCAGCAGTGAGGTCGGGGGGAACACCGGGGAGCTGTTTTTT,CASSEVGGNTGELFF
NA,few,TRBV7-6,TRBJ2-7,TGTGCCAGCAGCTTGGCGGCTCCAACCAGCTCCTACGAGCAGTACTTC,CASSLAAPTSSYEQYF
NA,NA,TRBV24-1,TRBJ1-4,TGTGCCACCAGTGACCCCGTCGGGGCGACTGAAAAACTGTTTTTT,CATSDPVGATEKLFF
NA,NA,TRBV6-5,TRBJ2-1,TGTGCCAGCAGTTACGGTCTAGGTGTCGGCAATGAGCAGTTCTTC,CASSYGLGVGNEQFF
TRBD1,NA,TRBV5-1,TRBJ2-3,TGCGCCAGCAGCCAGGGACAGGGTTCAGATACGCAGTATTTT,CASSQGQGSDTQYF
NA,once,TRBV27,TRBJ2-7,TGTGCCAGCAGCCACGCCCTTGACGGATCCTACGAGCAGTACTTC,CASSHALDGSYEQYF
NA,NA,TRBV12-3/TRBV12-4,TRBJ2-7,TGTGCCAGCAGTTTAAACGCCGAGCAGTACTTC,CASSLNAEQYF
TRBD1,NA,TRBV29-1,TRBJ2-2,TGCAGCGCTCAAGGACAGGGAGTTGGCGGGGAGCTGTTTTTT,CSAQGQGVGGELFF
NA,NA,TRBV18,TRBJ2-7,TGTGCCAGCTCAACGGAAGTTGGCAGGGCCCTATACGAGCAGTACTTC,CASSTEVGRALYEQYF
NA,few,TRBV9,TRBJ1-2,TGTGCCAGCAGCGTAGACAGGGATGGGAACTATGGCTACACCTTC,CASSVDRDGNYGYTF
NA,NA,TRBV7-2,TRBJ1-2,TGTGCCAGCAGCTACGACACAGTTAACTATGGCTACACCTTC,CASSYDTVNYGYTF
TRBD1,NA,TRBV12-3/TRBV12-4,TRBJ1-1,TGTGCCAGCAGCTACAGGGGGGTATACGACACTGAAGCTTTCTTT,CASSYRGVYDTEAFF
TRBD2,NA,TRBV9,TRBJ2-1,TGTGCCAGCAGCCCACCGGGACTAGCGGGGGGTCCAGGTGTTTGGGAGCAGTTCTTC,CASSPPGLAGGPGVWEQFF
NA,NA,TRBV4-3,TRBJ1-5,TGCGCCAGCAGCCAAGAATGGGACAACAATCAGCCCCAGCATTTT,CASSQEWDNNQPQHF
NA,NA,TRBV21-1,TRBJ2-5,TGTGCCAGCAGCAAACGAGTAGGGTCCCAGTACTTC,CASSKRVGSQYF
NA,few,TRBV4-3,TRBJ2-7,TGCGCCAGCAGCCAAGATTTACAGGGCAGGTTCTCCTACGAGCAGTACTTC,CASSQDLQGRFSYEQYF